This entry lists 5 T cell receptor beta chains sequenced from one sample in a study of blood T cell repertoires in COVID-19 (dated by TCRdb to about 2020). Libraries were built with the immunoSEQ multiplex PCR assay. TCRdb took over this immuneACCESS table, retaining in-frame rearrangements with V and J assigned. Such tables are incomplete; in checked studies, under half of the missing clones stem from an unresolved V gene, and the remainder is unexplained. This sample has fewer than 250,000 clones in its table, and more than 70% of those were observed once. The leading ten clones occupy roughly 2.9% of the sample. Sequenced: peripheral blood. The receptors originated from a man in his fifties or sixties with active or convalescent COVID-19.

The V call is TRBV7-9, the J call TRBJ2-7; 11 bases agree with TRBD2. The CDR3 spans 13 residues. V shed 5 bases, J shed 6 bases, and the junction held 3 bases outside the gene matches. Germline V gene sequence: CDR1 SEHNR, CDR2 FQNEAQ (reference sequence). The CDR3 nucleotides are TGTGCCAGCAGCCCGGGACTAGCGGCCGAGCAGTACTTC. Protein: CASSPGLAAEQYF.

J is TRBJ1-5 and V is TRBV30; weak D call: TRBD1 (6 bases). The CDR3 has 14 residues. CDR1 is GTSNPN and CDR2 is SVGIG in the germline V gene (reference sequence). Trimming took 3 bases from V and 5 from J, leaving 14 bases between them. The CDR3: CAWSVDSDDQPQHF. In nucleotides, the CDR3 is TGTGCCTGGAGCGTGGACAGCGATGATCAGCCCCAGCATTTT.

This chain joins TRBV10-3 and TRBJ1-2, with 9 bases fitting TRBD1. The CDR3 has 14 amino acids. Germline V gene lookup returns CDR1 ENHRY and CDR2 SYGVKD. J was trimmed by 0 bases and V by 10 bases; bases with no gene match: 6. The DNA for the CDR3 is TGTGCCACCGGGACAGGGAACTCTAACTATGGCTACACCTTC. It is translated as CATGTGNSNYGYTF.

The J gene is TRBJ2-2, the V gene TRBV19; D may be TRBD2 (7 bases). Germline-derived CDR1 and CDR2 are LNHDA and SQIVND (reference sequence). The CDR3 spans 14 residues. Deletions cut 7 bases from V and 3 bases from J, with 12 bases between. The CDR3 sequence is CASKRGGDTGELFF. The DNA of the CDR3 is TGTGCCAGTAAGCGCGGGGGCGACACCGGGGAGCTGTTTTTT.

The CDR3 coding sequence is TGTGCCAGCAGTTACAGGGCTAGAGGTGAAAAACTGTTTTTT. This translates into CASSYRARGEKLFF. This rearrangement joins TRBV2 to TRBJ1-4; D perhaps matches TRBD1 (6 bases). The V and J ends lost 5 bases and 7 bases respectively, with 14 bases between them. CDR1 and CDR2 from the germline V gene are SNHLY and FYNNEI. This CDR3 is 14 amino acids long.